This T cell receptor beta chain appears in the sequencing data of a study of T cell repertoires in cytomegalovirus infection (dated by TCRdb to the late 2010s). Concerning the study at large: Donor HLA type was relevant to the analysis, because carriage of CMV infection together with the matching HLA type was indicated by public TCR beta signatures.

This clonotype was counted a few times. The antigen this receptor binds is unknown. Base-call qualities are not available, and no considerably larger clone is one nucleotide away. Instrument on record: Illumina HiSeq 1500. TCRdb applied fastp at Q25 and MiXCR to the public reads, then kept only in-frame beta chains. Rows with one shared CDR3 protein collapse into an entry with the most common genes and DNA. The sample table holds fewer than 200,000 distinct CDR3 sequences, of which roughly an eighth were seen once. In total, the top ten clones hold roughly 27% of the sample. Sequences DFQATT (CDR1) and SNEGSKA (CDR2) are obtained from the germline V gene (reference sequence). The V and J ends are trimmed by 6 bases and 1 base, leaving 10 bases between them. The CDR3 measures 13 amino acids from cysteine to phenylalanine. CDR3 DNA is the only sequence kept; it has 39 bases, read in frame from the first base.

What the authors observed across the whole study: In the ex vivo response, HLA-C-restricted CMV-specific TCR beta clonotypes were dominant, and in two of eight donors the single most frequent clonotype came from this HLA-C-restricted group. Cumulative frequency of public TCR beta family members discriminated carriers of CMV infection plus the relevant HLA type in this cohort and an independent 352-donor cohort.

The sample comprised PBMCs. This clonotype originated in a human donor in good health (CMV status not recorded). Some clones in this sample may be carry-over from other donors' samples. This receptor chain uses TRBV20-1 and TRBJ1-3; TRBD1 is possibly the D segment (5 matching bases). The DNA sequence is TGCAGTGCCTTCTCAGGGTCTGGAAACACCATATATTTT. Its product reads: CSAFSGSGNTIYF.